This paragraph covers one T cell receptor (beta chain) sequence. The target of this receptor is not known. No quality values exist for individual bases; no much larger clone is one base distant. The record originates from a study of T cell responses to AZD1222 COVID-19 vaccine (dated by TCRdb to the early 2020s). Study-wide context: TCR sequencing covered 233 trial participants: roughly 200 given two doses of AZD1222 and about 26 given two doses of MenACWY control vaccine. Trial participants were enrolled by age into subgroups of 18-55, 56-69 and 70-plus years, and 148, 28 and 57 TCR-sequenced participants, respectively, were included in these subgroups.

Per the publication, the time point label means: about 28 days (+/-7) after the second vaccine dose. AZD1222 recipients with second doses at about 4 weeks or about 12 weeks were pooled, because spike-specific TCR depth and breadth did not differ between schedules. The vaccinee samples were drawn from two UK trials, COV001 and COV002, one of which was a single-blind randomized controlled phase 2/3 trial testing AZD1222 (ChAdOx1 nCoV-19) in healthy adults. Trial participant PBMC samples were collected at day 0 and day 28 after the second dose for TCRbeta chain sequencing. The germline V gene (reference sequence) provides CDR1 SEHNR and CDR2 FQNEAQ. The germline V and J ends show losses of 6 bases and 8 bases respectively, and no gene match explains 9 bases of the junction. The CDR3 goes from the cysteine to the phenylalanine over 15 residues. The read is trimmed to its CDR3 DNA, 45 bases read in frame from base 1.

The CDR3 regions of human TCRbeta chains were analyzed by immunosequencing. The paper's data handling went like this. TCRs in the repertoires were compared against a reference library of SARS-CoV-2-specific TCRs that had been generated with the MIRA antigen-specificity platform. Breadth was defined as the fraction of unique TCRs that were SARS-CoV-2-associated. Depth was defined as the fraction of total T cells that were SARS-CoV-2-associated. Using the MIRA data, each spike-specific TCR was mapped to the spike region that the TCR reacts to and placed in a CD4 or CD8 class. Log10-transformed breadth and depth values were compared by one-way ANOVA with Sidak's multiple comparisons tests. The table comes from immuneACCESS by way of TCRdb, which keeps in-frame sequences with V and J called. Part of the clones is missing from these tables; in studies checked, under half for an unresolved V gene and the rest for unknown reasons. The DNA was the basis for D and trimming; V, J and clone size are from that table. The sample profile shows around 180,000 clones; approximately 94% of them were found once. The ten largest make up about 1.5% of the sample.

The investigation overall reported the following: Because no day 14 peak-response samples were available, repertoires were characterized only after the peak T cell response. Participants were mostly white British and included more females than males, and it was suggested by the authors that clonal diversity may have been underestimated. The 56-69-year group was small, and its depth increase did not reach significance, likely because of low power. The vaccine-associated CD4 TCRs covered the entire spike protein, and the dominant responses fell in regions 160-218 and 743-854. Conclusions about previously exposed vaccinees were limited because only six or seven AZD1222 recipients were SARS-CoV-2 seropositive at baseline. Epitopes outside the regions mutated in the B.1.351 and B.1.1.7 variants were reportedly recognized by nearly half of the unique spike-specific TCRs. Spike-specific TCR breadth and depth rose significantly after two AZD1222 doses compared with day 0 and with MenACWY recipients.

The TCR was taken from an adult who received the AZD1222 COVID-19 vaccine. The specimen comprised peripheral blood, sampled 28 days after the second AZD1222 dose. Recombination linked TRBV7-9 to TRBJ1-4; TRBD1 agrees with 10 junctional bases. The DNA sequence is as follows: TGTGCCAGCAGTCTACCGGGACAGGGGACGGAAAAACTGTTTTTT. Its translation is CASSLPGQGTEKLFF.